This TCR beta chain was captured by sequencing in a study of CD8 T cells in Susac syndrome. As concerns this clonotype: The antigen is not known.

Germline V lookup: CDR1 SGHRS, CDR2 YFSETQ. The CDR3 covers 14 residues. V lost 4 bases, J lost 5 bases, and 8 bases stayed unmatched. Reverse transcription used roughly 0.45 to 1 ug RNA and random hexamers. From the immunoSEQ multiplex PCR reads, TCRdb called clonotypes with MiXCR, one entry per CDR3 protein. The data show 95,000 to 150,000 distinct CDR3 sequences, with around 94% seen just once and approximately 0.22% held by the top ten. General study findings and limits: The study identified about sixteen and five Susac-specific public clones in total CD8+ and CD8+ TEMRA repertoires.

The chain employs TRBV5-1 and TRBJ2-5, with 7 nucleotides matching TRBD2. Sequencing input: CD8+ T cells from PBMCs. The receptor was isolated from a human donor with Susac syndrome. This CDR3 reads CASSPGEGIETQYF. DNA of the CDR3: TGCGCCAGCAGCCCCGGGGAGGGGATCGAGACCCAGTACTTC.